Each of the 8 T cell receptor beta chains below was sequenced from the same sample in a study of T cells in Graves' hyperthyroidism and ophthalmopathy. Using RNA transcripts as the source, TCR beta CDR3 regions were amplified. First-round RT-PCR targeting the TCR CDR3 was performed with the HTBI primer set. A single record per CDR3 protein comes from TCRdb applying MiXCR to the multiplex PCR reads. The profile shows hundreds of thousands of distinct CDR3 sequences, about 15% of them singletons. Sequenced material: blood. The receptors stem from a woman in her twenties or thirties with Graves' hyperthyroidism that later progressed to Graves' ophthalmopathy.

This clonotype was counted many times. The rearrangement links TRBV11-2 to TRBJ2-5; 14 bases agree with TRBD2. The CDR3 runs 21 residues. V lost 1 base to trimming and J lost 4 bases; unmatched junction nucleotides: 17. CDR1 and CDR2 (germline): SGHAT, FQNNGV. CDR3 loop: CASSLVPGGTSGRFSGETQYF. CDR3 coding DNA: TGTGCCAGCAGCTTAGTCCCGGGGGGGACTAGCGGGAGATTTTCAGGAGAGACCCAGTACTTC.

The chain employs TRBV2 and TRBJ2-1; 10 bases line up with TRBD2. This CDR3 has 16 amino acids. Trimming at V came to 3 bases and at J to 3 bases, leaving 5 bases not matched to a gene. CDR1 is SNHLY and CDR2 is FYNNEI in the germline V gene. The CDR3 is CASSDLGLASYNEQFF. CDR3 nucleotides: TGTGCCAGCAGTGACTTGGGACTAGCGAGCTACAATGAGCAGTTCTTC.

The chain joins TRBV7-2 to TRBJ1-1; perhaps TRBD1 as D (6 bases). CDR1 is SGHTA, CDR2 FQGNSA, per germline. V was shortened by 3 bases and J by 4 bases, with 12 bases between the two germline ends. The CDR3 consists of 14 residues. The CDR3 nucleotides are TGTGCCAGCAGCTTTCAGGGGTCGGTCACTGAAGCTTTCTTT. This sequence encodes CASSFQGSVTEAFF. The entire variable domain, with the rest obtained from reference TRBV7-2 and TRBJ1-1, is as follows: GAGVSQSPSNKVTEKGKDVELRCDPISGHTALYWYRQSLGQGLEFLIYFQGNSAPDKSGLPSDRFSAERTGGSVSTLTIQRTQQEDSAVYLCASSFQGSVTEAFFGQGTRLTVV.

V gene TRBV6-1 combines with J gene TRBJ2-2, with D perhaps TRBD2 (6 bases). The CDR3 is 13 residues long. V lost 8 bases, J lost 3 bases, and 10 bases lay in between. CDR1 and CDR2 from the germline V gene are MNHNS and SASEGT. The CDR3 DNA reads as TGTGCCAGCGGGAGGATCGACACCGGGGAGCTGTTTTTT. Encoded protein: CASGRIDTGELFF.

This clonotype was counted only a few times. Since a much larger clone is just one base distant, this may be a read error. V gene TRBV11-1 combines with J gene TRBJ1-1; 8 nucleotides agree with TRBD1. The V gene end was trimmed by 5 bases and the J gene end by 6 bases; junction bases not matched to a gene: 11. This CDR3 has 15 amino acids. The germline V gene has CDR1 SGHAT and CDR2 FQDESV (reference sequence). The CDR3 coding sequence is TGTGCCAGCAGCACCGACGGACAGGGCTTCGCTGAAGCTTTCTTT. It is translated as CASSTDGQGFAEAFF. The whole variable domain, remainder taken from reference TRBV11-1 and TRBJ1-1, is EAEVAQSPRYKITEKSQAVAFWCDPISGHATLYWYRQILGQGPELLVQFQDESVVDDSQLPKDRFSAERLKGVDSTLKIQPAELGDSAMYLCASSTDGQGFAEAFFGQGTRLTVV.

The chain links TRBV5-1 to TRBJ1-6; 8 bases align to TRBD1. J lost 10 bases, V lost 0 bases, and 6 bases had no gene match. CDR3 length: 15 amino acids. CDR1 SGHRS and CDR2 YFSETQ come from the germline V gene. The CDR3 loop is CASSLEDREGSPLHF. CDR3 in DNA: TGCGCCAGCAGCTTGGAGGACAGGGAAGGCTCACCCCTCCACTTT.

This clonotype was detected ten times or more. The chain is built from TRBV7-8 and TRBJ2-2, with a tentative D call TRBD2 (5 bases). The CDR3 covers 14 residues. CDR1 is SGHVS and CDR2 is FQNEAQ in the germline V gene. Between the trimmed V and J ends, which lost 8 bases and 0 bases, there was a span of 10 bases. The CDR3 region is CASPLGSNTGELFF. CDR3 nucleotides: TGTGCCAGCCCACTAGGTTCGAACACCGGGGAGCTGTTTTTT.

This clonotype was picked up many times. The chain employs TRBV3-1 and TRBJ1-5; D ambiguous. Trimming left V 0 bases short and J 4 bases short, with 7 bases between. The CDR3 spans 14 residues. CDR1 and CDR2 from the germline V gene are LGHDT and YNNKEL (reference sequence). The CDR3 region has the DNA TGTGCCAGCAGCCAAGACACAGTAAATCAGCCCCAGCATTTT. It translates to CASSQDTVNQPQHF.